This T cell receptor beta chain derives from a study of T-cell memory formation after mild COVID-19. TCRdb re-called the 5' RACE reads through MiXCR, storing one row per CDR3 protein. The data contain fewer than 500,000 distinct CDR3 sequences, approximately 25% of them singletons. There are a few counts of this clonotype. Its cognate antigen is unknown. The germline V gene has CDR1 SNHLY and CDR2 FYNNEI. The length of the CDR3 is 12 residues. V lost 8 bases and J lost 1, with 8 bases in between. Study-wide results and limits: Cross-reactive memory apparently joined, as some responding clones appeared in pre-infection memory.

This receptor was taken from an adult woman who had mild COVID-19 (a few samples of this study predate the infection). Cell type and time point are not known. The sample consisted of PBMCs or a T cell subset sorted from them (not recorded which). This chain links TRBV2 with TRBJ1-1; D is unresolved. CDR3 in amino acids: CASVRSNTEAFF. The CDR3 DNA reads TGTGCCAGCGTGCGATCGAACACTGAAGCTTTCTTT.